This TCR beta chain originates from a study of blood T cell repertoires in COVID-19. The CDR3 has 14 residues. CDR1 is SEHNR and CDR2 is FQNEAQ in the germline V gene (reference sequence). V lost 5 bases and J 5 bases, leaving 15 bases between the germline ends. Clones were sequenced by immunoSEQ multiplex PCR, and TCRdb holds only the in-frame ones, with some missing. The sample consists of about 110,000 clones, about 93% of them appearing once. The receptor was isolated from a woman under 40 with acute or convalescent COVID-19. Sequenced: peripheral blood. The chain carries TRBV7-9 and TRBJ1-1; no definite D call. The CDR3 DNA reads as TGTGCCAGCAGCCTAGAAGGGTCGGGGACTGAAGCTTTCTTT. The encoded protein is CASSLEGSGTEAFF.